Here is one T cell receptor (beta chain) with its context. This entry comes from a study of blood T cell repertoires in COVID-19. Study at large: Italy, Spain and the United States were the sources of the convalescent and acute COVID-19 samples. PBMCs, B-cell-depleted T cells, or T cells provided the cDNA or gDNA that made up the material.

Authors' methods: Reference gene primer amplification gave estimated nucleated cell counts. The protocol was immunoSEQ multiplex PCR, while the TCRdb copy is restricted to in-frame clones and leaves out a portion. Clone size and V and J calls were adopted from that table, with D and trimming inferred from the DNA. The top ten clones hold 5.2% of a sample with more than 150,000 clones, roughly 82% of them seen once. V lost 2 bases, J lost 6 bases, and 16 bases lay in between. This CDR3 comprises 15 residues. Germline V gives CDR1 MNHNY, CDR2 SVGAGI (reference sequence). The sequenced sample was peripheral blood. The V gene is TRBV6-6, the J gene TRBJ1-2, with D perhaps matching TRBD1 (5 bases). This clonotype originated in a woman aged 25 to 39 with acute or convalescent COVID-19. CDR3 in amino acids: CASSYPVAGGDGYTF. The CDR3 DNA follows: TGTGCCAGCAGTTACCCGGTGGCTGGGGGGGATGGCTACACCTTC.